A single sample gave rise to the 22 T cell receptor beta chains below, sequenced in a study of cytomegalovirus exposure and HLA in healthy donors. Primers: 60 Vbeta forward and 13 Jbeta reverse. Produced via immunoSEQ multiplex PCR; TCRdb's table is partial and in-frame only. In the table there are under 200,000 clones, 70% to 80% of which are singletons. Material for sequencing was PBMCs. All receptors derive from a woman between 40 and 50 years old in good health and CMV-seronegative.

This clone has a single count. The chain links TRBV19 to TRBJ2-3; D is unresolved. The V and J ends lost 6 bases and 0 bases respectively, with 4 bases between them. The CDR3 has 12 residues. Germline V lookup: CDR1 LNHDA, CDR2 SQIVND (reference sequence). As DNA, the CDR3 is TGTGCCAGTAGGTCTAGCACAGATACGCAGTATTTT. It translates to CASRSSTDTQYF.

This chain links TRBV30 with TRBJ2-7; a weak D match, TRBD1 (6 bases). Trimming left V 0 bases short and J 3 bases short, with 18 bases between. This CDR3 comprises 16 residues. Germline V CDR1 and CDR2: GTSNPN, SVGIG (reference sequence). CDR3: CAWSVLGWGRGYEQYF. CDR3 coding DNA: TGTGCCTGGAGTGTACTTGGGTGGGGCAGGGGCTACGAGCAGTACTTC.

This clone was observed a handful of times. The CDR3 loop is CATSRAQRGGGNEQFF. Here the CDR3 DNA reads TGTGCCACCAGCAGAGCCCAGCGGGGGGGCGGAAATGAGCAGTTCTTC. The chain combines TRBV15 with TRBJ2-1, with 10 bases identical to TRBD2. The CDR3 loop spans 16 amino acids. The V segment lost 1 base and the J segment 7 bases; nucleotides outside the gene matches: 7. Germline V CDR1 and CDR2: LNHNV, YYDKDF (reference sequence).

The chain links TRBV2 to TRBJ1-5; 8 nucleotides agree with TRBD1. J gave up 6 bases and V 5 bases, and 9 bases lay outside the gene matches. Germline assignment: CDR1 SNHLY and CDR2 FYNNEI. The CDR3 spans 15 residues. The CDR3: CASSYMTGDSQPQHF. DNA for the CDR3: TGTGCCAGCAGTTACATGACAGGGGACAGTCAGCCCCAGCATTTT.

This clone was counted between two and nine times. The chain has TRBV6-5 and TRBJ1-5, with 9 bases identical to TRBD1. There are 15 residues in the CDR3. J gave up 5 bases and V 5 bases, and 7 bases lay outside the gene matches. Germline CDR1 MNHEY, CDR2 SVGAGI. The CDR3 sequence is CASSQNRGQDQPQHF. The CDR3 DNA follows: TGTGCCAGCAGTCAGAACAGGGGGCAGGATCAGCCCCAGCATTTT.

The chain joins TRBV29-1 to TRBJ2-1, with D perhaps TRBD1 (6 bases). This CDR3 region has 16 residues. V shed 7 bases and J shed 1 base, with 20 bases lying between them. Germline CDR1 reads SQVTM; CDR2 reads ANQGSEA. The CDR3 sequence is CSATLSGTNSYNEQFF. As DNA, the CDR3 is TGCAGCGCCACCCTCTCCGGGACAAATTCCTACAATGAGCAGTTCTTC.

This clone was observed a few times. The chain combines TRBV6-6 with TRBJ2-7; 9 nucleotides match TRBD1. Trimming at V came to 4 bases and at J to 2 bases, leaving 6 bases not matched to a gene. Germline V gives CDR1 MNHNY, CDR2 SVGAGI (reference sequence). CDR3 size: 15 residues. CDR3 DNA sequence: TGTGCCAGCAGTTTTCCGGGACAGGGCGCCTACGAGCAGTACTTC. It translates to CASSFPGQGAYEQYF.

The chain combines TRBV5-1 with TRBJ1-3, with D perhaps TRBD1 (5 bases). Trimming removed 0 bases from V and 4 bases from J, with 11 bases in between. This CDR3 contains 15 residues. Germline CDR1 SGHRS, CDR2 YFSETQ. CDR3 loop: CASSLEGLPGNTIYF. CDR3 sequence (DNA): TGCGCCAGCAGCTTGGAGGGACTCCCGGGAAACACCATATATTTT.

The J gene is TRBJ2-2, the V gene TRBV18; 7 nucleotides match TRBD2. The germline gives CDR1 KGHSH, CDR2 LQKENI. This CDR3 has 16 residues. The V and J ends lost 1 base and 3 bases, in that order; junction bases with no gene match: 5. CDR3 loop: CASSPRGGLDTGELFF. Written as DNA, the CDR3 is TGTGCCAGCTCACCACGCGGGGGACTCGACACCGGGGAGCTGTTTTTT. Drawing the rest from reference TRBV18 and TRBJ2-2, the complete variable domain is NAGVMQNPRHLVRRRGQEARLRCSPMKGHSHVYWYRQLPEEGLKFMVYLQKENIIDESGMPKERFSAEFPKEGPSILRIQQVVRGDSAAYFCASSPRGGLDTGELFFGEGSRLTVL.

This clone was counted only a few times. This chain joins TRBV30 and TRBJ1-5; maybe TRBD1 (5 bases). Germline CDR1 and CDR2: GTSNPN and SVGIG (reference sequence). CDR3 length: 13 amino acids. Deletions cut 0 bases from V and 6 bases from J, with 9 bases between. The CDR3 nucleotides read TGTGCCTGGAGTGTGGAGGGGATTCAGCCCCAGCATTTT. Translated: CAWSVEGIQPQHF.

The V gene is TRBV7-9, the J gene TRBJ2-7, with unresolved D. Per germline, CDR1 SEHNR and CDR2 FQNEAQ (reference sequence). Trimming removed 3 bases at V and 0 bases at J, with 9 bases between. The CDR3 extends over 14 amino acids. CDR3: CASSFLQPSYEQYF. The CDR3 region has the DNA TGTGCCAGCAGCTTCCTACAGCCCTCCTACGAGCAGTACTTC.

This clone was picked up one time. The rearrangement uses TRBV7-3 and TRBJ2-2; 7 nucleotides agree with TRBD2. With V trimmed by 4 bases and J by 5 bases, 16 bases remained unmatched. The CDR3 consists of 18 residues. Germline V gene lookup returns CDR1 SGHTA and CDR2 FQGTGA. As DNA, the CDR3 is TGTGCCAGCAGCTCAGGAGGTTTGACGGGAGGCCCGACCGGGGAGCTGTTTTTT. Encoded protein: CASSSGGLTGGPTGELFF. The entire variable domain, with the rest obtained from reference TRBV7-3 and TRBJ2-2, is as follows: GAGVSQTPSNKVTEKGKYVELRCDPISGHTALYWYRQSLGQGPEFLIYFQGTGAADDSGLPNDRFFAVRPEGSVSTLKIQRTERGDSAVYLCASSSGGLTGGPTGELFFGEGSRLTVL.

The V gene is TRBV30, the J gene TRBJ1-1, with D unclear. Germline CDR1 and CDR2: GTSNPN and SVGIG (reference sequence). Trimming removed 4 bases at V and 2 bases at J, with 11 bases between. This CDR3 has 13 amino acids. CDR3 DNA sequence: TGTGCCTGGACCGGTCGTTCCAACACTGAAGCTTTCTTT. It codes for CAWTGRSNTEAFF. Together with reference TRBV30 and TRBJ1-1, the CDR3 gives the full variable domain: SQTIHQWPATLVQPVGSPLSLECTVEGTSNPNLYWYRQAAGRGLQLLFYSVGIGQISSEVPQNLSASRPQDRQFILSSKKLLLSDSGFYLCAWTGRSNTEAFFGQGTRLTVV.

The CDR3 spells CSARTGGEQYF. CDR3 coding DNA: TGCAGTGCTAGGACAGGGGGCGAGCAGTACTTC. J is TRBJ2-7 and V is TRBV20-1; 9 bases are shared with TRBD1. This CDR3 contains 11 residues. V lost 3 bases to trimming and J lost 6 bases; unmatched junction nucleotides: 0. Germline V gene lookup returns CDR1 DFQATT and CDR2 SNEGSKA (reference sequence).

This chain joins TRBV5-1 and TRBJ1-2, with D perhaps matching TRBD1 (5 bases). CDR1 and CDR2 from the germline V gene are SGHRS and YFSETQ. Between the trimmed V and J ends, which lost 3 bases and 2 bases, there was a span of 8 bases. The CDR3 is made up of 13 amino acids. This CDR3 reads CASSSRQNYGYTF. As DNA, the CDR3 is TGCGCCAGCAGCTCTCGACAGAACTATGGCTACACCTTC.

The V call is TRBV25-1, the J call TRBJ1-1; no definite D call. Germline CDR1 is MGHDK and CDR2 is SYGVNS. The CDR3 runs to 13 residues. V lost 4 bases and J 1 base, leaving 7 bases between the germline ends. In nucleotides, the CDR3 is TGTGCCAGCAGTGTCAAACAGAACACTGAAGCTTTCTTT. Protein: CASSVKQNTEAFF. Combining the CDR3 with reference TRBV25-1 and TRBJ1-1 gives the whole variable domain EADIYQTPRYLVIGTGKKITLECSQTMGHDKMYWYQQDPGMELHLIHYSYGVNSTEKGDLSSESTVSRIRTEHFPLTLESARPSHTSQYLCASSVKQNTEAFFGQGTRLTVV.

At least ten counts were recorded for this clone. This sequence joins TRBV15 and TRBJ1-1; D is unclear. Trimming cost V 1 base and J 2 bases, with 2 bases left between them. The CDR3 extends over 12 amino acids. Germline V CDR1 and CDR2: LNHNV, YYDKDF (reference sequence). The CDR3 region is CATSRVNTEAFF. CDR3 nucleotides: TGTGCCACCAGCAGAGTAAACACTGAAGCTTTCTTT.

The genes are TRBV28 and TRBJ1-2, with D tentatively TRBD1 (6 bases). Germline V CDR1 and CDR2: MDHEN, SYDVKM. V dropped 6 bases and J dropped 4 bases, with 18 bases sitting between them. This CDR3 is 15 amino acids long. The CDR3 region is CASRGGGQSTYGYTF. The CDR3 DNA is TGTGCCAGCAGGGGAGGGGGGCAGAGCACCTATGGCTACACCTTC.

The V and J genes are TRBV7-6 and TRBJ2-3; the match to TRBD2 covers 7 bases. CDR1 SGHVS and CDR2 FNYEAQ come from the germline V gene. Unmatched junction bases numbered 8, after V lost 8 bases and J lost 3 bases. CDR3 length: 14 residues. CDR3 DNA sequence: TGTGCCAGCGGACTGACTAGCTTGACAGATACGCAGTATTTT. Translated: CASGLTSLTDTQYF. The full variable domain, its missing parts supplied by reference TRBV7-6 and TRBJ2-3, is GAGVSQSPRYKVTKRGQDVALRCDPISGHVSLYWYRQALGQGPEFLTYFNYEAQQDKSGLPNDRFSAERPEGSISTLTIQRTEQRDSAMYRCASGLTSLTDTQYFGPGTRLTVL.

This chain connects TRBV5-4 to TRBJ1-4; D remains unclear. CDR1 is SGHNT, CDR2 YYREEE, per germline (reference sequence). The CDR3 spans 12 residues. Trimming left V 1 base short and J 10 bases short, with 8 bases between. The CDR3 sequence is CASSLREGKLFF. The DNA for the CDR3 is TGTGCCAGCAGCTTGAGGGAGGGAAAACTGTTTTTT.

This sequence joins TRBV7-9 and TRBJ2-2; TRBD2 matches at 7 bases. Germline loops: CDR1 SEHNR, CDR2 FQNEAQ (reference sequence). V lost 5 bases, J lost 2 bases, and 8 bases stayed unmatched. CDR3 length: 16 residues. CDR3 amino acids: CASSHPPGGNTGELFF. The CDR3 region has the DNA TGTGCCAGCAGCCATCCCCCGGGGGGAAACACCGGGGAGCTGTTTTTT. Drawing the rest from reference TRBV7-9 and TRBJ2-2, the complete variable domain is DTGVSQNPRHKITKRGQNVTFRCDPISEHNRLYWYRQTLGQGPEFLTYFQNEAQLEKSRLLSDRFSAERPKGSFSTLEIQRTEQGDSAMYLCASSHPPGGNTGELFFGEGSRLTVL.

V gene TRBV19 combines with J gene TRBJ2-2, with a weak D call TRBD1 (7 bases). The CDR3 is 15 residues long. The germline gives CDR1 LNHDA, CDR2 SQIVND (reference sequence). V was shortened by 7 bases and J by 5 bases, with 17 bases between the two germline ends. CDR3 nucleotides: TGTGCCAGTACTTACTTCTCAGGGGGGACCGGGGAGCTGTTTTTT. This codes for CASTYFSGGTGELFF.